This T cell receptor (beta chain) was sequenced in a study of CXCR3-negative and CXCR3-positive naive CD8 T cells. Libraries were UMI-labeled 5' RACE TRB cDNA. TCRdb reprocessed the 5' RACE reads; each CDR3 protein has one entry and no DNA is given. The sample includes 100,000 to 150,000 distinct CDR3 sequences. The study's findings and limits: Naive subsets were similarly diverse, while memory CD8+ repertoires were much less diverse. TCR strength was inferred from TRB CDR3 properties, while surface CD5 was comparable between naive subsets.

In regard to this clonotype: Its antigen is unknown.

CD45RO-CCR7+CD27+CD95- characterized naive CD8+ T cells. The CDR3 is 14 residues long. Germline loops: CDR1 SEHNR, CDR2 FQNEAQ (reference sequence). Sequencing input: naive CXCR3- CD8+ T cells from blood. Regarding subset: CD45RO-CCR7+CD27+CD95- naive CD8+ T cells lacking CXCR3 (TNR3-). The chain combines TRBV7-9 with TRBJ1-1. The TCR was taken from a human donor in good health. Some clones in this sample may be carry-over from other donors' samples. CDR3 amino acids: CASSQITGRTEAFF. The full variable domain, completed using reference TRBV7-9 and TRBJ1-1, is DTGVSQNPRHKITKRGQNVTFRCDPISEHNRLYWYRQTLGQGPEFLTYFQNEAQLEKSRLLSDRFSAERPKGSFSTLEIQRTEQGDSAMYLCASSQITGRTEAFFGQGTRLTVV.